Shown below are 21 T cell receptor beta chains from a single sample sequenced in a study of cytomegalovirus exposure and HLA in healthy donors. PCR was performed using 60 Vbeta and 13 Jbeta primers. The repertoire was sequenced with immunoSEQ multiplex PCR; TCRdb's copy has only in-frame clones and lacks some. The profile shows about 150,000 clones, more than 70% of them singletons. Material for sequencing was PBMCs. All receptors derive from a boy aged 2-9 years in good health and CMV-seronegative.

This clone was counted a few times. This chain links TRBV5-1 with TRBJ2-1, with TRBD1 matching 8 bases. Unmatched junction bases numbered 5, after V lost 4 bases and J lost 2 bases. The CDR3 loop spans 15 amino acids. Per germline, CDR1 SGHRS and CDR2 YFSETQ. The CDR3 protein is CASSRGQGPYNEQFF. The DNA for the CDR3 is TGCGCCAGCAGCCGAGGACAGGGTCCCTACAATGAGCAGTTCTTC.

The rearrangement joins TRBV28 to TRBJ1-5, with D possibly being TRBD1 (5 bases). This CDR3 comprises 14 residues. Germline loops: CDR1 MDHEN, CDR2 SYDVKM. Trimming left V 6 bases short and J 2 bases short, with 11 bases between. The CDR3 bases are TGTGCCAGCAGGGGGGGGTATGGCAATCAGCCCCAGCATTTT. The encoded protein is CASRGGYGNQPQHF.

The chain carries TRBV18 and TRBJ2-2, with 8 bases lining up with TRBD1. J was trimmed by 7 bases and V by 3 bases; bases with no gene match: 7. CDR1 is KGHSH, CDR2 LQKENI, per germline. This CDR3 region has 15 residues. The CDR3 region has the DNA TGTGCCAGCTCACCTAGGGACAGGATTCTCGGGGAGCTGTTTTTT. Amino acids: CASSPRDRILGELFF.

The rearrangement links TRBV4-1 to TRBJ2-7; TRBD1 matches 8 bases. The trim removed 4 bases at V and 5 bases at J, leaving 13 bases unmatched. The CDR3 length is 16 residues. The V gene's germline CDR1 is MGHRA and CDR2 YSYEKL. The DNA for the CDR3 is TGCGCCAGCAGCCCCCCGGTGGGACAGGCGAGGCACGAGCAGTACTTC. Protein sequence: CASSPPVGQARHEQYF.

This clone was observed a handful of times. The V call is TRBV5-1, the J call TRBJ2-5; 10 bases align to TRBD1. Unmatched junction bases numbered 10, after V lost 3 bases and J lost 5 bases. This CDR3 has 16 residues. CDR1 and CDR2 (germline): SGHRS, YFSETQ. CDR3 amino acids: CASSSPTGGKGETQYF. The CDR3 nucleotides read TGCGCCAGCAGCTCGCCGACAGGGGGCAAAGGGGAGACCCAGTACTTC.

This clone was picked up one time. The V and J genes are TRBV7-9 and TRBJ2-7; 9 nucleotides agree with TRBD1. The CDR3 is 13 amino acids. Germline trimming cut 8 bases from V and 4 bases from J; bases unmatched to any gene: 6. Germline lookup yields CDR1 SEHNR and CDR2 FQNEAQ (reference sequence). This CDR3 is CASSGTGRYEQYF. The DNA of the CDR3 is TGTGCCAGCTCCGGGACAGGGAGGTACGAGCAGTACTTC.

The chain uses TRBV30 and TRBJ1-1; no clear D gene. Trimming took 0 bases from V and 0 from J, leaving 17 bases between them. CDR1 GTSNPN and CDR2 SVGIG come from the germline V gene (reference sequence). The CDR3 has 17 residues. Here the CDR3 DNA reads TGTGCCTGGAGTGTACCAATTACCGGCGGAATGAACACTGAAGCTTTCTTT. It specifies CAWSVPITGGMNTEAFF.

The V and J genes are TRBV5-5 and TRBJ1-3; 8 nucleotides line up with TRBD1. Germline V CDR1 and CDR2: SGHKS, YYEKEE (reference sequence). The CDR3 extends over 15 amino acids. The V segment lost 4 bases and the J segment 1 base; nucleotides outside the gene matches: 4. The CDR3 sequence: CASSPWTGSGNTIYF. The DNA of the CDR3 is TGTGCCAGCAGCCCTTGGACAGGGTCTGGAAACACCATATATTTT.

The chain couples TRBV7-3 to TRBJ2-3; D remains ambiguous. Per the germline V gene, CDR1 is SGHTA and CDR2 is FQGTGA. V was cut by 3 bases and J by 3 bases, with 10 bases left in between. The CDR3 has 14 amino acids. The chain's CDR3 is CASSLGRQTDTQYF. For the CDR3, the DNA is TGTGCCAGCAGCTTGGGCAGGCAAACAGATACGCAGTATTTT.

This clone was seen only a few times. The V call is TRBV7-9, the J call TRBJ1-1; D is uncertain. Trimming shortened V by 3 bases and J by 0 bases, and 17 bases separated the two germline ends. Germline CDR1 SEHNR, CDR2 FQNEAQ (reference sequence). The CDR3 runs to 17 residues. CDR3 in amino acids: CASSLVGKQQMNTEAFF. CDR3 nucleotide sequence: TGTGCCAGCAGCTTGGTCGGGAAACAGCAAATGAACACTGAAGCTTTCTTT.

The V call is TRBV10-3, the J call TRBJ2-1, with D perhaps matching TRBD2 (5 bases). Looked up from germline, CDR1 is ENHRY and CDR2 is SYGVKD. V was shortened by 4 bases and J by 0 bases, with 10 bases between the two germline ends. CDR3 size: 15 residues. For the CDR3, the DNA is TGTGCCATCAGTGCGGGATCTAGCTCCTACAATGAGCAGTTCTTC. Translation: CAISAGSSSYNEQFF.

Only one count was recorded for this clone. The rearrangement uses TRBV7-9 and TRBJ2-6; D might be TRBD2 (6 bases). V was cut by 1 base and J by 4 bases, with 8 bases left in between. CDR3 length: 15 residues. From germline, CDR1 is SEHNR and CDR2 FQNEAQ (reference sequence). The CDR3 sequence is CASSLGGAGANVLTF. DNA for the CDR3: TGTGCCAGCAGCTTAGGCGGGGCCGGGGCCAACGTCCTGACTTTC. Full variable domain (missing parts from reference TRBV7-9 and TRBJ2-6): DTGVSQNPRHKITKRGQNVTFRCDPISEHNRLYWYRQTLGQGPEFLTYFQNEAQLEKSRLLSDRFSAERPKGSFSTLEIQRTEQGDSAMYLCASSLGGAGANVLTFGAGSRLTVL.

The genes are TRBV13 and TRBJ2-7; TRBD1 is a possible D gene (5 bases). V lost 3 bases, J lost 3 bases, and 12 bases lay in between. Germline lookup yields CDR1 PRHDT and CDR2 FYEKMQ (reference sequence). The CDR3 contains 14 residues. The CDR3 DNA reads TGTGCCAGCAGCTTTGGGGCAGTCGGCTACGAGCAGTACTTC. Its protein is CASSFGAVGYEQYF.

The rearrangement links TRBV7-8 to TRBJ1-2, with D hard to call. Germline V lookup: CDR1 SGHVS, CDR2 FQNEAQ. The CDR3 runs to 12 residues. The V end was cut by 5 bases, the J end by 7 bases, with 11 bases between. In nucleotides, the CDR3 is TGTGCCAGCAGCGCAAACACAATTGGCTACACCTTC. This gives the protein CASSANTIGYTF.

This clone showed up just once. The gene calls are TRBV10-1 and TRBJ1-1; D might be TRBD1 (6 bases). The CDR3 contains 13 residues. Germline CDR1 is WNHNN and CDR2 is SYGVQD (reference sequence). V was shortened by 6 bases and J by 1 base, with 9 bases between the two germline ends. The CDR3 protein is CASREGQNTEAFF. As DNA, the CDR3 is TGCGCCAGCAGGGAGGGACAGAACACTGAAGCTTTCTTT.

This clone was found once. V usage is TRBV7-6 and J usage is TRBJ1-1; D is perhaps TRBD1 (6 bases). The CDR3 extends over 14 amino acids. Germline CDR1 SGHVS, CDR2 FNYEAQ. V gave up 5 bases and J gave up 4 bases, with 14 bases separating them. The CDR3, as DNA: TGTGCCAGCAGCCTACTACAGGGTCCCACTGAAGCTTTCTTT. Encoded protein: CASSLLQGPTEAFF.

In its sample, this clone was seen once. This chain links TRBV7-6 with TRBJ1-4; tentative D call: TRBD1 (5 bases). Looked up from germline, CDR1 is SGHVS and CDR2 is FNYEAQ. There are 15 residues in the CDR3. V was trimmed by 1 base and J by 5 bases, leaving 11 bases between them. The CDR3 sequence is CASSLGGGWNEKLFF. CDR3 DNA sequence: TGTGCCAGCAGCTTAGGGGGGGGTTGGAATGAAAAACTGTTTTTT.

V usage is TRBV10-3 and J usage is TRBJ2-5; TRBD1 aligns across 10 bases. Germline CDR1 ENHRY, CDR2 SYGVKD. The CDR3 consists of 15 residues. V gave up 3 bases and J gave up 5 bases; unmatched junction bases: 6. The CDR3 here is CAISDPGQGVETQYF. The CDR3 nucleotides are TGTGCCATCAGTGACCCCGGACAGGGGGTGGAGACCCAGTACTTC.

The chain carries TRBV6-5 and TRBJ2-2, with unresolved D. Trimming shortened V by 6 bases and J by 0 bases, and 11 bases separated the two germline ends. This CDR3 contains 15 residues. Germline V gene data show CDR1 as MNHEY and CDR2 as SVGAGI. The DNA of the CDR3 is TGTGCCAGCAGCTCAGACTTAGCGAACACCGGGGAGCTGTTTTTT. Translation: CASSSDLANTGELFF.

This chain uses TRBV12-5 with TRBJ1-4, with D unclear. Germline values: CDR1 LGHNT, CDR2 FRNRAP. The V end lost 0 bases, the J end lost 11 bases, and 7 bases lay between the germline ends. The CDR3 has 12 residues. For the CDR3, the DNA is TGTGCTAGTGGTTTGGTACTCGGGAAACTGTTTTTT. Its translation: CASGLVLGKLFF.

The sample holds a few counts of this clone. This chain joins TRBV7-7 and TRBJ1-1, with TRBD1 matching 8 bases. J was trimmed by 5 bases and V by 4 bases; bases with no gene match: 9. The CDR3 length is 15 residues. CDR1 and CDR2 from the germline V gene are SSHAT and FNYEAQ (reference sequence). CDR3 nucleotide sequence: TGTGCCAGCAGCTCGCGGACAGGGCAGAGGACTGAAGCTTTCTTT. Protein sequence: CASSSRTGQRTEAFF.